This T cell receptor (beta chain) derives from a study of cytomegalovirus exposure and HLA in healthy donors. Study-level background: Some 85 million unique TCRs from HLA-typed donors were held in an early data release. General study results and limits: TCR sequences were mostly rare, though some public TCRs occurred in many donors. Indistinguishable V segments, including TRBV6-2 and TRBV6-3, were excluded.

V shed 5 bases and J 2 bases; nucleotides not matched to a gene: 8. CDR3 length: 16 amino acids. CDR1 is SNHLY and CDR2 is FYNNEI in the germline V gene. The PCR made use of 60 Vbeta and 13 Jbeta primers. Some clones are missing from TCRdb's copy, which holds only in-frame ones; the method was immunoSEQ multiplex PCR. This table holds 120,000 or so clones, roughly 80% found once. Only one count was recorded for this clone. Its cognate antigen is unknown. The sequenced sample was PBMCs. This clonotype was obtained from a man between 60 and 75 years old in good health and CMV-seropositive. V usage is TRBV2 and J usage is TRBJ2-2; 7 bases are a match to TRBD2. CDR3 nucleotides: TGTGCCAGCAGTCCAGGATTAGCGGGTAACACCGGGGAGCTGTTTTTT. Its protein product is CASSPGLAGNTGELFF.